The present T cell receptor beta chain was sequenced within a study of blood T cell repertoires in COVID-19. Study-wide context: The study drew acute and convalescent COVID-19 samples from the United States, Italy and Spain. From T cells, B-cell-depleted T cells, or PBMCs came the material, which was cDNA or gDNA.

Only in-frame clones appear in the TCRdb table, and some are missing; sequencing was by immunoSEQ multiplex PCR. The table lists 150,000 or so clones, approximately 80% of them singletons. Losses at the gene ends were 6 bases for V and 7 bases for J; bases not matched to a gene: 6. CDR3 length: 13 amino acids. The germline gives CDR1 MNHEY, CDR2 SVGAGI. Specimen: peripheral blood. The V gene is TRBV6-5, the J gene TRBJ1-2, with TRBD1 matching over 9 bases. This clonotype was sampled from a man in his sixties with acute or convalescent COVID-19. CDR3 protein: CASSADRGGGYTF. CDR3 bases: TGTGCCAGCAGCGCGGACAGGGGAGGTGGCTACACCTTC.